Shown below are 25 T cell receptor beta chains from a single sample sequenced in a study of tumor-infiltrating lymphocytes in glioblastoma multiforme. TCRB libraries came from RNA via three nested multiplex PCR rounds. Using its own MiXCR run on the multiplex PCR reads, TCRdb lists one record per CDR3 protein. This sample has some 10,000 distinct CDR3 sequences, with 55% to 80% found just once. Sequenced input: brain tumor tissue. The receptors were gathered from a male donor with glioblastoma.

This clonotype has ten or more counts. The V and J genes are TRBV7-9 and TRBJ1-2, with D possibly being TRBD1 (5 bases). Germline assignment: CDR1 SEHNR and CDR2 FQNEAQ (reference sequence). The length of the CDR3 is 19 residues. Trimming cost V 4 bases and J 0 bases, with 24 bases left between them. Written as DNA, the CDR3 is TGTGCCAGCAGCTCCCTAATGGAAGGGGCGAATTATCCTAACTATGGCTACACCTTC. Translated, it gives CASSSLMEGANYPNYGYTF.

This clonotype was seen a few times. Compared with germline, one end of the junction differs, possibly owing to a read error. This chain joins TRBV6-1 and TRBJ1-1; tentatively, D is TRBD1 (5 bases). CDR3 size: 14 residues. Germline CDR1 and CDR2: MNHNS and SASEGT. The CDR3 DNA is TGTGCCAGCAGTTTGGCCGAGGGGATCACTGAAGTTTTCTTC. Translated: CASSLAEGITEVFF.

V usage is TRBV20-1 and J usage is TRBJ2-1, with TRBD1 identical over 7 bases. Germline V gives CDR1 DFQATT, CDR2 SNEGSKA (reference sequence). CDR3 length: 14 residues. J gave up 4 bases and V 3 bases, and 6 bases lay outside the gene matches. The CDR3 bases are TGCAGTGCTAGTGGGGGACAGATTTACAATGAGCAGTTCTTC. This encodes CSASGGQIYNEQFF.

This clonotype appeared a single time. The gene calls are TRBV11-3 and TRBJ2-1; 7 nucleotides agree with TRBD2. Germline trimming cut 4 bases from V and 5 bases from J; bases unmatched to any gene: 2. CDR1 and CDR2 (germline): SGHNT, YENEEA. The CDR3 covers 13 residues. Written as DNA, the CDR3 is TGTGCCAGCAGCTACGGGGGGAACAATGAGCAGTTCTTC. This sequence encodes CASSYGGNNEQFF.

V is TRBV4-2 and J is TRBJ1-4; D gene ambiguous. Between the trimmed V and J ends, which lost 1 base and 10 bases, there was a span of 10 bases. Germline V gene data show CDR1 as LGHNA and CDR2 as YNFKEQ. The CDR3 is 13 amino acids. The CDR3 loop reads CASSQADSGKLFF. CDR3 in DNA: TGTGCCAGCAGCCAAGCCGATTCCGGAAAACTGTTTTTT.

The chain carries TRBV6-5 and TRBJ2-7; D is ambiguous. Germline V gives CDR1 MNHEY, CDR2 SVGAGI. There are 13 residues in the CDR3. Between the trimmed V and J ends, which lost 2 bases and 13 bases, there was a span of 18 bases. The CDR3 bases are TGTGCCAGCAGTTACGTCGGGTTCCACGGGCACTACTTC. Translation: CASSYVGFHGHYF.

The V gene is TRBV29-1, the J gene TRBJ2-3; 15 nucleotides agree with TRBD2. Looked up from germline, CDR1 is SQVTM and CDR2 is ANQGSEA. After removal of 5 bases from V and 14 bases from J, the junction contained 14 bases not matched to a gene. The CDR3 consists of 15 residues. The CDR3 nucleotides read TGCAGCGTTACCACCGGGACTAGCGGGAGGAATACGTTGTATTTT. This sequence encodes CSVTTGTSGRNTLYF.

On this clonotype: Lacking the conserved final phenylalanine or tryptophan, this CDR3 likely reflects a read error. The chain uses TRBV7-2 and TRBJ2-2, with D tentatively TRBD1 (5 bases). CDR1 SGHTA and CDR2 FQGNSA come from the germline V gene. This CDR3 spans 16 amino acids. This CDR3 is CVSSLGGQGNTGELFL. The CDR3 DNA reads as TGTGTCAGCAGCTTAGGTGGGCAGGGGAACACCGGGGAGCTGTTTTTG.

The chain has TRBV6-2 or TRBV6-3 and TRBJ2-2, with 7 nucleotides matching TRBD1. The CDR3 covers 15 residues. Germline CDR1 is MNHEY and CDR2 is SVGEGT. V gave up 5 bases and J gave up 3 bases; unmatched junction bases: 6. This CDR3 reads CASSPGQGDTGELFF. CDR3 DNA sequence: TGTGCCAGCAGTCCCGGGCAGGGGGACACCGGGGAGCTGTTTTTT.

This clonotype was recorded many times. The chain joins TRBV21-1 to TRBJ2-1; the table's TRBD1 call for D was not verified on the DNA. TRBV21-1 constitutes a pseudogene. The CDR3 contains 19 residues. The CDR3 region has the DNA TGTGCCAGCAGCAAACCGGGACAGGGTAGGGCTGGACGGTCCAATGAGCAGTTCTTC. Protein product: CASSKPGQGRAGRSNEQFF.

Points on this clonotype: The final CDR3 position lacks the conserved phenylalanine or tryptophan, pointing to a likely read error. V is TRBV29-1 and J is TRBJ1-3; the match to TRBD1 covers 8 bases. The CDR3 spans 13 residues. Per the germline V gene, CDR1 is SQVTM and CDR2 is ANQGSEA. V trimming: 7 bases; J trimming: 1 base; junction bases outside the gene matches: 3. This CDR3 reads CSAGQGSGNTIYY. The CDR3 bases are TGCAGCGCTGGACAGGGATCTGGAAACACCATATATTAT.

Sample share makes this clonotype large. V usage is TRBV29-1 and J usage is TRBJ2-7, with 7 bases identical to TRBD2. Germline CDR1 and CDR2: SQVTM and ANQGSEA. The V gene end was trimmed by 3 bases and the J gene end by 6 bases; junction bases not matched to a gene: 5. The CDR3 sequence is 12 residues long. In DNA, the CDR3 is TGCAGCGTTGACGCAGGGAGGGCCGAGCAGTACTTC. This sequence encodes CSVDAGRAEQYF.

In regard to this clonotype: Mismatch with germline at one junction end may stem from a read error. The J gene is TRBJ1-1, the V gene TRBV11-2; tentatively, D is TRBD1 (5 bases). The CDR3 covers 16 residues. CDR1 SGHAT and CDR2 FQNNGV come from the germline V gene. The CDR3 here is CAGRAILEVGNTEAFF. CDR3 DNA sequence: TGTGCCGGCAGGGCTATTCTAGAGGTCGGGAACACTGAAGCTTTCTTT.

The J gene is TRBJ2-7, the V gene TRBV12-3 or TRBV12-4; D possibly corresponds to TRBD2 (5 bases). V was trimmed by 2 bases and J by 8 bases, leaving 10 bases between them. This CDR3 comprises 12 residues. CDR3 bases: TGTGCCAGCAGTTTAAGGTCGGGAAAGCAGTACTTC. It translates to CASSLRSGKQYF.

The table lists this clonotype with a count of one. V is TRBV29-1 and J is TRBJ1-6, with 7 bases lining up with TRBD1. V lost 4 bases and J lost 14; bases outside the gene matches: 11. The CDR3 spans 13 residues. Germline assignment: CDR1 SQVTM and CDR2 ANQGSEA. CDR3 coding DNA: TGCAGCGTTGCCAGGGACAGAGGATTAGCCCTCCACTTT. This codes for CSVARDRGLALHF. Full variable domain (missing parts from reference TRBV29-1 and TRBJ1-6): SAVISQKPSRDICQRGTSLTIQCQVDSQVTMMFWYRQQPGQSLTLIATANQGSEATYESGFVIDKFPISRPNLTFSTLTVSNMSPEDSSIYLCSVARDRGLALHFGNGTRLTVT.

This clonotype was detected a few times. The J gene is TRBJ2-7, the V gene TRBV10-3, with no clear D. The CDR3 covers 13 residues. CDR1 is ENHRY, CDR2 SYGVKD, per germline. V lost 4 bases and J 3 bases, leaving 10 bases between the germline ends. CDR3 sequence reads: CAISVNNSYEQYF. CDR3 nucleotide sequence: TGTGCCATCAGTGTGAACAACAGCTACGAGCAGTACTTC.

This clonotype was picked up a small number of times. At one of its ends the junction is not consistent with the germline gene, which may arise from a read error. This rearrangement joins TRBV29-1 to TRBJ2-5; 7 bases line up with TRBD2. The CDR3 spans 13 residues. Germline CDR1 is SQVTM and CDR2 is ANQGSEA. CDR3 sequence: CCVDIAGREIQYF. CDR3 coding DNA: TGCTGCGTTGACATAGCGGGCAGAGAGATCCAGTACTTC.

This chain connects TRBV20-1 to TRBJ1-3; possibly TRBD1 for D (6 bases). V was pared by 1 base and J by 2 bases, with 9 bases between. The CDR3 spans 14 residues. Germline CDR1 reads DFQATT; CDR2 reads SNEGSKA (reference sequence). The CDR3 region has the DNA TGCAGTGCTAGAGCAGGGGTCCCTGGAAACACCATATATTTT. Residues: CSARAGVPGNTIYF.

As regards this clonotype: A read error is likely, as this CDR3 ends without the conserved phenylalanine or tryptophan. This sequence joins TRBV5-1 and TRBJ2-1; D is unresolved. The CDR3 runs 15 residues. Germline CDR1 and CDR2: SGHRS and YFSETQ. V was cut by 0 bases and J by 8 bases, with 15 bases left in between. In DNA, the CDR3 is TGCGCCAGCAGCTTGGCCCCAGCGTGGGTCGATGAGCAGTTCTCC. It codes for CASSLAPAWVDEQFS.

The chain recombines TRBV2 with TRBJ1-5; 10 bases map to TRBD1. This CDR3 spans 18 amino acids. Germline V lookup: CDR1 SNHLY, CDR2 FYNNEI. Losses at the gene ends were 5 bases for V and 4 bases for J; bases not matched to a gene: 14. CDR3 sequence: CASSSPETGGVQNQPQHF. CDR3 nucleotide sequence: TGTGCCAGCAGTTCTCCCGAGACAGGGGGCGTCCAGAATCAGCCCCAGCATTTT. Complete variable domain (other parts from reference TRBV2 and TRBJ1-5): EPEVTQTPSHQVTQMGQEVILRCVPISNHLYFYWYRQILGQKVEFLVSFYNNEISEKSEIFDDQFSVERPDGSNFTLKIRSTKLEDSAMYFCASSSPETGGVQNQPQHFGDGTRLSIL.

Notes on this clonotype: The junction shows a germline mismatch at one end, possibly a read error. The CDR3 protein is CNARDWAGLYEQFF. The CDR3 bases are TGCAATGCTAGAGATTGGGCAGGGCTGTATGAGCAGTTCTTC. J is TRBJ2-1 and V is TRBV20-1; tentatively, D is TRBD1 (5 bases). Per the germline V gene, CDR1 is DFQATT and CDR2 is SNEGSKA (reference sequence). This CDR3 is 14 amino acids long.

Notes on this clonotype: This may be a read error, as it is one base from a much larger clone. CDR3 in DNA: TGTGCCAGCACAGGGGAGACCGGGACAGGGATCTACAATGAGCAGTTCTTC. It specifies CASTGETGTGIYNEQFF. This chain joins TRBV2 and TRBJ2-1, with 9 bases aligning to TRBD1. Per the germline V gene, CDR1 is SNHLY and CDR2 is FYNNEI. The CDR3 has 17 residues. V gave up 7 bases and J gave up 3 bases; unmatched junction bases: 13.

This clonotype is categorized as medium-sized (0.01 to 0.1%). This sequence joins TRBV20-1 and TRBJ1-2; D gene uncertain. Trimming cost V 4 bases and J 8 bases, with 11 bases left between them. CDR1 is DFQATT, CDR2 SNEGSKA, per germline (reference sequence). The CDR3 extends over 11 amino acids. The DNA of the CDR3 is TGCAGTGCTAACCGCTTTGGCGGCTACACCTTC. This translates into CSANRFGGYTF.

There are a few counts of this clonotype. One end of the junction varies from germline; a read error may be responsible. The chain has TRBV2 and TRBJ2-1; 9 bases match TRBD2. The CDR3 runs to 15 residues. Germline values: CDR1 SNHLY, CDR2 FYNNEI. The CDR3 reads CASSEGGRAYDEQFF. The CDR3 nucleotides are TGTGCCAGCAGTGAGGGCGGGAGGGCCTACGATGAGCAGTTCTTC.

By share, this clonotype ranks as medium-sized. The chain carries TRBV6-4 and TRBJ2-3; TRBD2 is a possible D gene (7 bases). CDR3 length: 15 residues. Germline V lookup: CDR1 MRHNA, CDR2 SNTAGT. The germline V and J ends were trimmed by 4 bases and 2 bases, with 13 bases remaining between them. The CDR3 region has the DNA TGTGCCAGCAGTGCTTCCCGGGGGGCCACAGATACGCAGTATTTT. Its protein is CASSASRGATDTQYF.